This record covers a single T cell receptor beta chain. Its target is not known. Unique molecular identifiers were carried by the TCR beta cDNA libraries. Out of about 0.95 to 10 million T cells, hundreds of thousands of cDNA molecules were generated. MiXCR was run by TCRdb on the PCR reads, yielding one entry per CDR3 protein. The table has some 370,000 distinct CDR3 sequences, roughly 36% seen once. The sample is drawn from a study of post-analysis software for immune sequencing data. Study results and caveats: Significantly lower normalized Chao1 diversity was found in patients with multiple sclerosis relative to controls. Strong same-batch co-clustering of samples appeared with F measure clustering. The five TRBV segments detected at higher frequency in patients than in controls included TRBV5-6, TRBV5-1 and TRBV20-1.

Germline V gene sequence: CDR1 LNHNV, CDR2 YYDKDF (reference sequence). With 0 bases removed from V and 3 bases from J, the gap between germline ends came to 15 bases. This CDR3 is built from 17 residues. The specimen was blood. The gene calls are TRBV15 and TRBJ2-1; weak D call: TRBD2 (6 bases). The sequence was collected from a girl aged 10-17 years with multiple sclerosis. The CDR3 DNA follows: TGTGCCACCAGCAGAGATAGGGGTTCGGGACTCTACAATGAGCAGTTCTTC. Protein sequence: CATSRDRGSGLYNEQFF.